This TCR beta chain was documented in a study of PD-1 blockade in mismatch repair-deficient tumors. Time point defined: approximately 10-day in vitro stimulation with candidate mutation-associated neoantigen peptide 1. TCRs were sequenced from a few patients responding to pembrolizumab. Cells were stimulated 10 days with each of seven or eight ELISpot-reactive neoantigens. An identically run culture lacking peptide was the fold-change baseline. Clones were sequenced by immunoSEQ multiplex PCR, and TCRdb holds only the in-frame ones, with some missing. The sample includes approximately 8,300 clones, 87% seen only once; the top ten take roughly 14%. A word on this clone: Its specificity is not known.

General observations from the study: About 4.5% of the roughly 140 peptide-expanded blood TCRs were also found in tumor.

The sequenced sample was cells cultured in vitro, obtained from a patient treated with pembrolizumab. This TCR was sampled from an adult with mismatch repair-deficient cancer.

In DNA, the CDR3 is TGTGCCAGCTCACCCGGACAGGGTAAAGAGACCCAGTACTTC. Translating it yields CASSPGQGKETQYF. The rearrangement joins TRBV18 to TRBJ2-5, with 8 bases fitting TRBD1. With V trimmed by 3 bases and J by 3 bases, 3 bases remained unmatched. Germline lookup yields CDR1 KGHSH and CDR2 LQKENI. This CDR3 has 14 amino acids.